The next 5 T cell receptor beta chains were all read from a single sample in a study of T cells in Graves' hyperthyroidism and ophthalmopathy. The source material, RNA transcripts, was used to amplify TCR beta CDR3 regions. An initial round of RT-PCR targeting the TCR CDR3 relied on the HTBI primer set. TCRdb re-derived calls from the multiplex PCR reads in MiXCR, one entry per CDR3 protein. The data hold some 560,000 distinct CDR3 sequences, with about 15% observed a single time. Sequencing was carried out using blood. The receptors here all came from a woman aged 40 to 50 with Graves' hyperthyroidism.

This sequence joins TRBV19 and TRBJ1-2; D not resolved. The CDR3 has 12 amino acids. V was cut by 5 bases and J by 3 bases, with 7 bases left in between. Germline lookup yields CDR1 LNHDA and CDR2 SQIVND (reference sequence). The CDR3 spells CASSQVYYGYTF. CDR3 coding DNA: TGTGCCAGTAGTCAGGTATACTATGGCTACACCTTC.

This clonotype showed up just a few times. The gene calls are TRBV28 and TRBJ1-5; tentatively, D is TRBD1 (6 bases). Germline assignment: CDR1 MDHEN and CDR2 SYDVKM. CDR3 size: 16 residues. Trimming removed 5 bases from V and 2 bases from J, with 16 bases in between. Written as DNA, the CDR3 is TGTGCCAGCAGTCACCGCCCAGGGGTTGGCAATCAGCCCCAGCATTTT. Translation gives CASSHRPGVGNQPQHF.

This clonotype was counted at least ten times. V usage is TRBV20-1 and J usage is TRBJ2-2; maybe TRBD2 (7 bases). Trimming removed 3 bases at V and 1 base at J, with 12 bases between. The CDR3 runs 15 residues. Germline V gives CDR1 DFQATT, CDR2 SNEGSKA (reference sequence). In nucleotides, the CDR3 is TGCAGTGCTAGTCGGGGGGCTTTGAACACCGGGGAGCTGTTTTTT. Translation: CSASRGALNTGELFF.

This clonotype was found many times. This chain uses TRBV7-3 with TRBJ2-1; 12 positions agree with TRBD2. CDR3 length: 15 amino acids. The germline V gene has CDR1 SGHTA and CDR2 FQGTGA. V gave up 5 bases and J gave up 8 bases; unmatched junction bases: 7. This CDR3 is CASSHGLAGLDEQFF. CDR3 in DNA: TGTGCCAGCAGCCACGGACTAGCGGGATTAGATGAGCAGTTCTTC.

V gene TRBV28 combines with J gene TRBJ1-4; possibly TRBD1 for D (6 bases). The V gene's germline CDR1 is MDHEN and CDR2 SYDVKM. The CDR3 covers 15 residues. With 5 bases removed from V and 5 bases from J, the gap between germline ends came to 15 bases. As DNA, the CDR3 is TGTGCCAGCAGTCCAGGGGTCTCCTCAAATGAAAAACTGTTTTTT. Protein sequence: CASSPGVSSNEKLFF.